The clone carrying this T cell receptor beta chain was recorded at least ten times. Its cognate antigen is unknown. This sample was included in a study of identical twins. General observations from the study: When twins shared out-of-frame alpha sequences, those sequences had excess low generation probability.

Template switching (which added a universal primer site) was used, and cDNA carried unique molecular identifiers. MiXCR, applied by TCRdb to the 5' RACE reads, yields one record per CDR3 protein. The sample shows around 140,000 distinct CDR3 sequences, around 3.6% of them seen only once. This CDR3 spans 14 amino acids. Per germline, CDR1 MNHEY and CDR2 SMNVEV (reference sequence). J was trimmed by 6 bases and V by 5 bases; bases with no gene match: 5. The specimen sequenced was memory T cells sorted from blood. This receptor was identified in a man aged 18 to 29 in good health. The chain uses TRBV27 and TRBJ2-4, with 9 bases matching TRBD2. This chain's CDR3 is CASSPSGRPNIQYF. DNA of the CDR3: TGTGCCAGCAGTCCGAGCGGGAGGCCAAACATTCAGTACTTC.